Following are 8 T cell receptor beta chains from one sample sequenced in a study of Graves' ophthalmopathy and Graves' hyperthyroidism. RNA transcripts yielded amplified TCR beta CDR3 regions. An initial RT-PCR round employing HTBI primers preceded a second-round multiplex PCR. Via MiXCR, TCRdb re-called the multiplex PCR reads, giving one row per CDR3 protein. The sample comprises 1 million to 1.3 million distinct CDR3 sequences, 36% of which are singletons, and 11% rests with the top ten. Sequencing was carried out using peripheral blood or thyroid tissue (not recorded which). These receptor sequences come from an adult man with Graves' hyperthyroidism.

This clonotype has ten or more counts. The chain employs TRBV12-3 or TRBV12-4 and TRBJ1-2, with no clear D. The CDR3 extends over 12 amino acids. V was pared by 6 bases and J by 7 bases, with 12 bases between. The CDR3: CASSTTLRGYTF. The CDR3 bases are TGTGCCAGCAGCACAACCTTACGTGGCTACACCTTC.

Ten or more counts support this clonotype. The chain links TRBV10-3 to TRBJ2-7, with 7 bases that match TRBD2. The V gene's germline CDR1 is ENHRY and CDR2 SYGVKD. Germline trimming cut 2 bases from V and 0 bases from J; bases unmatched to any gene: 19. CDR3 length equals 20 residues. CDR3 sequence reads: CAISEVVGGIGGSNSYEQYF. CDR3 sequence (DNA): TGTGCCATCAGTGAGGTTGTCGGGGGGATTGGAGGTTCGAACTCCTACGAGCAGTACTTC.

This clonotype was counted only a few times. This chain joins TRBV7-9 and TRBJ1-6; 11 nucleotides agree with TRBD1. The CDR3 sequence is 15 residues long. V was clipped by 5 bases and J by 11 bases; unmatched bases: 8. CDR1 is SEHNR and CDR2 is FQNEAQ in the germline V gene (reference sequence). The CDR3, as DNA: TGTGCCAGCAGCCGACACGGACAGGGGGCTGCACCCCTCCACTTT. Translation: CASSRHGQGAAPLHF.

The V and J genes are TRBV2 and TRBJ1-3; no reliable D call. The V end was cut by 8 bases, the J end by 6 bases, with 5 bases between. Per the germline V gene, CDR1 is SNHLY and CDR2 is FYNNEI. The CDR3 runs 10 residues. The CDR3 coding sequence is TGTGCCAGCGCGGTAAACACCATATATTTT. It codes for CASAVNTIYF.

Many counts were recorded for this clonotype. V is TRBV29-1 and J is TRBJ2-5; TRBD1 matches at 11 bases. CDR1 is SQVTM and CDR2 is ANQGSEA in the germline V gene. V lost 7 bases to trimming and J lost 0 bases; unmatched junction nucleotides: 4. This CDR3 is built from 14 residues. This CDR3 is CSGRTGGYQETQYF. CDR3 sequence (DNA): TGCAGCGGAAGGACAGGGGGCTACCAAGAGACCCAGTACTTC.

The chain has TRBV7-2 and TRBJ1-1, with 8 bases matching TRBD1. Germline values: CDR1 SGHTA, CDR2 FQGNSA. This CDR3 has 15 residues. Trimming removed 4 bases from V and 2 bases from J; junction bases left unmatched: 6. CDR3 region: CASSSGQGVNTEAFF. DNA for the CDR3: TGTGCCAGCAGCTCCGGACAGGGTGTAAACACTGAAGCTTTCTTT.

This clonotype was recorded once. The rearrangement uses TRBV10-3 and TRBJ2-7, with D uncertain. V lost 6 bases and J 6 bases, leaving 15 bases between the germline ends. The CDR3 extends over 13 amino acids. The germline V gene has CDR1 ENHRY and CDR2 SYGVKD. The DNA for the CDR3 is TGTGCCATCAGCCCGGGTAAAGCTCGCGAGCAGTACTTC. Residues: CAISPGKAREQYF.

Many counts were recorded for this clonotype. The rearrangement links TRBV7-2 to TRBJ1-4; no reliable D call. The germline gives CDR1 SGHTA, CDR2 FQGNSA. This CDR3 is built from 15 residues. V gave up 5 bases and J gave up 2 bases, with 12 bases separating them. CDR3 amino acids: CASSATLGTNEKLFF. Here the CDR3 DNA reads TGTGCCAGCAGCGCCACCCTTGGGACTAATGAAAAACTGTTTTTT.